Listed below are T cell receptor beta chains from one sample, sequenced in a study of CD8 T cells in ankylosing spondylitis. TCRdb recomputed calls from the 5' RACE reads with MiXCR, one row per CDR3 protein. In the table there are about 140,000 distinct CDR3 sequences, 7% to 10% of which are singletons. The sample consisted of synovial fluid, either unsorted or a sorted T cell fraction (not recorded which). The receptors come from a male donor with ankylosing spondylitis. CDR3s include the opening cysteine and the closing phenylalanine or tryptophan. A D gene is named only where the DNA matches it firmly. Only part of the rows carry a size: once, few, many, or a class if the clone is expanded.

clone_size d_call j_call v_call cdr3_nt cdr3_aa
many . TRBJ1-2 TRBV30 TGTGCCTGGAAGGGGCAGGACTATGGCTACACCTTC CAWKGQDYGYTF
few . TRBJ2-7 TRBV28 TGTGCCAGCAGTTTTAGGTCAGGGAACACCTACGAGCAGTACTTC CASSFRSGNTYEQYF
few TRBD1 TRBJ2-1 TRBV12-3/TRBV12-4 TGTGCCAGCAGCTACAGGGGACGGCCAAAGGAGCAGTTCTTC CASSYRGRPKEQFF
many TRBD2 TRBJ2-3 TRBV11-2 TGTGCCAGCAGCTTCAGACTAGCGGGAGGGATAGATACGCAGTATTTT CASSFRLAGGIDTQYF
. TRBD2 TRBJ2-3 TRBV27 TGTGCCAGCAGTCCCTTGGGGAGCGGGAGAGCAGATACGCAGTATTTT CASSPLGSGRADTQYF
. . TRBJ1-1 TRBV7-8 TGTGCCAGCAGCTTAGCGGTGAACACTGTAGCTTTCTTT CASSLAVNTVAFF
. TRBD1 TRBJ2-1 TRBV20-1 TGCAGTGCTCGGGACAGGGTATACTACAATGAGCAGTTCTTC CSARDRVYYNEQFF
. . TRBJ2-2 TRBV10-1 TGCGCCAGCAGTGGAGGGAGATTTACCGGGGAGCTGTTTTTT CASSGGRFTGELFF
few TRBD1 TRBJ1-1 TRBV11-2 TGTGCCAGCAGCTCCTCACAGGGGGCTGTTGTAGCTTTCTTT CASSSSQGAVVAFF
many . TRBJ2-5 TRBV20-1 TGCAGTGCTCTGAACTTGGGGTACCAAGAGACCCAGTACTTC CSALNLGYQETQYF
few . TRBJ1-1 TRBV7-9 TGTGCCAGCAGCAAAGTACAGGGGAACACTGAAGCTTTCTTT CASSKVQGNTEAFF
. . TRBJ2-6 TRBV20-1 TGCAGTGCTAGAGACAGGGTTGGGACCAACGTCCTGACTTTC CSARDRVGTNVLTF
many . TRBJ1-2 TRBV19 TGTGCCAGTAGACGGGACAACTCGAGGGACTATGGCTACACCTTC CASRRDNSRDYGYTF
few . TRBJ1-2 TRBV29-1 TGCAGCGAGGACGGCTACACCTTC CSEDGYTF
many TRBD1 TRBJ1-1 TRBV5-1 TGCGCCAGCAGGGGCCAGGGGGGCACTGAAGCTTTCTTT CASRGQGGTEAFF
few . TRBJ1-6 TRBV20-1 TGCAGTGCTAGTCAGGGCCTAAGGTCACCCCTCCACTTT CSASQGLRSPLHF
few . TRBJ1-2 TRBV7-3 TGTGCCAGCAGCTTAGGAGGCAGTGACATCTATGGCTACACCTTC CASSLGGSDIYGYTF
many . TRBJ1-2 TRBV12-3/TRBV12-4 TGTGCCAGCAGTTTAAGGCACAGGGCGTATGGCTACACCTTC CASSLRHRAYGYTF
many . TRBJ1-2 TRBV28 TGTGCCAGCAGTGTCTTTAGTGGGTTTGACTATGGCTACACCTTC CASSVFSGFDYGYTF
. . TRBJ1-6 TRBV5-1 TGCGCCAGCAGCTTGGAACGCCGATCACCCCTCCACTTT CASSLERRSPLHF
many . TRBJ2-2 TRBV5-1 TGCGCCAGCAGCTTTGGCGGAGTCGGCACCGGGGAGCTGTTTTTT CASSFGGVGTGELFF
. . TRBJ2-1 TRBV9 TGTGCCAGCAGCGCGAGCTACATGCATGAGCAGTTCTTC CASSASYMHEQFF
. . TRBJ2-3 TRBV12-3/TRBV12-4 TGTGCCAGCAGTTACAGGGAGTGGAATACGCAGTATTTT CASSYREWNTQYF
many . TRBJ2-1 TRBV5-1 TGCGCCAGCAGCCGGGGGCCGAGCTCCTACAATGAGCAGTTCTTC CASSRGPSSYNEQFF
many TRBD2 TRBJ2-1 TRBV4-3 TGCGCCAGCAGCCAAGATCGAGCGGGAGTCGATGAGCAGTTCTTC CASSQDRAGVDEQFF
many . TRBJ1-5 TRBV28 TGTGCCAGCAGTCCGGGACGTATGGCGAGTCAGCCCCAGCATTTT CASSPGRMASQPQHF
few . TRBJ1-6 TRBV20-1 TGCAGTGCTAGAGACAGGGATGCATATTCACCCCTCCACTTT CSARDRDAYSPLHF
few . TRBJ1-1 TRBV29-1 TGCAGCGTTGTTGGGTGGGCCACTGAAGCTTTCTTT CSVVGWATEAFF
many TRBD1 TRBJ2-7 TRBV5-6 TGTGCCAGCAGCTGGGACAGGGCCTACGAGCAGTACTTC CASSWDRAYEQYF
. . TRBJ2-2 TRBV6-6 TGTGCCAGCAGTTACTCGGGAACCGGGGAGCTGTTTTTT CASSYSGTGELFF
. TRBD2 TRBJ2-7 TRBV20-1 TGCAGTGCCCATAAAAGCGGGGACTCCTACGAGCAGTACTTC CSAHKSGDSYEQYF